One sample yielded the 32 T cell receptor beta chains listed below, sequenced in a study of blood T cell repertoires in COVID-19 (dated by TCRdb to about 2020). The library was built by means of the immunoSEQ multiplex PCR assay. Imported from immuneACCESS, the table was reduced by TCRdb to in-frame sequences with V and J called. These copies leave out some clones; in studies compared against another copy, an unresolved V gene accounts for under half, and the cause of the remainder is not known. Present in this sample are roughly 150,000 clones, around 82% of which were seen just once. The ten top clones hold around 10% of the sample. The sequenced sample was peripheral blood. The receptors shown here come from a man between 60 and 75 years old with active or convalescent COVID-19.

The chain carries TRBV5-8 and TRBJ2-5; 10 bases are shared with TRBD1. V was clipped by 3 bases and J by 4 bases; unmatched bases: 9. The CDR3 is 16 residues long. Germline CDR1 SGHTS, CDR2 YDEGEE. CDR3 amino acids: CASSSPGQGIGETQYF. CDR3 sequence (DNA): TGTGCCAGCAGCTCACCGGGACAGGGGATAGGAGAGACCCAGTACTTC. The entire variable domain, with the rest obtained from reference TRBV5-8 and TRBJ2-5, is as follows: EAGVTQSPTHLIKTRGQQATLRCSPISGHTSVYWYQQALGLGLQFLLWYDEGEERNRGNFPPRFSGRQFPNYSSELNVNALELEDSALYLCASSSPGQGIGETQYFGPGTRLLVL.

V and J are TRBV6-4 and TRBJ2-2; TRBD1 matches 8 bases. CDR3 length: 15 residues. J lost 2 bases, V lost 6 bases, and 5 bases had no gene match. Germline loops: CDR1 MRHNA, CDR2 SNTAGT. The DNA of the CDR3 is TGTGCCAGCAGCCCGGACAGGGCCAACACCGGGGAGCTGTTTTTT. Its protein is CASSPDRANTGELFF.

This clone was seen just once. CDR3: CASSPAGVGTDTQYF. In nucleotides, the CDR3 is TGTGCCAGCAGCCCGGCCGGGGTGGGCACAGATACGCAGTATTTT. The chain carries TRBV11-2 and TRBJ2-3, with a weak D call TRBD2 (5 bases). Germline V lookup: CDR1 SGHAT, CDR2 FQNNGV. The CDR3 runs 15 residues. Between the trimmed V and J ends, which lost 5 bases and 1 base, there was a span of 13 bases.

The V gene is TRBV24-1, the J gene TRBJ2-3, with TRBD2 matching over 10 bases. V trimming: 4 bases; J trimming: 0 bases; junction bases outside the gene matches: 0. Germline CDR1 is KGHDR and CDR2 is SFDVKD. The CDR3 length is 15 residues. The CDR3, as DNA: TGTGCCACCAGTGAAGCGGGAGGGAGCACAGATACGCAGTATTTT. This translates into CATSEAGGSTDTQYF.

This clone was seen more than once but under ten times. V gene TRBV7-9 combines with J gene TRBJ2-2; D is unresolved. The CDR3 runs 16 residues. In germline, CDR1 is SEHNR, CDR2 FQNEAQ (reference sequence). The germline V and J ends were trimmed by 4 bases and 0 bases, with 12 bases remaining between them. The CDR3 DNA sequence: TGTGCCAGCAGCTCAGTGGTCTTTACGAACACCGGGGAGCTGTTTTTT. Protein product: CASSSVVFTNTGELFF. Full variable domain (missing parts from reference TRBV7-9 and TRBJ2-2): DTGVSQNPRHKITKRGQNVTFRCDPISEHNRLYWYRQTLGQGPEFLTYFQNEAQLEKSRLLSDRFSAERPKGSFSTLEIQRTEQGDSAMYLCASSSVVFTNTGELFFGEGSRLTVL.

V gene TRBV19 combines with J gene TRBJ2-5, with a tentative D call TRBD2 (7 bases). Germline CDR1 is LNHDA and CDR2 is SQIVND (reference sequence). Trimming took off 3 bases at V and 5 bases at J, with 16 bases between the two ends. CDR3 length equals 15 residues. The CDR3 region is CASSMGASGWETQYF. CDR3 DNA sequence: TGTGCCAGTAGTATGGGGGCTAGCGGTTGGGAGACCCAGTACTTC.

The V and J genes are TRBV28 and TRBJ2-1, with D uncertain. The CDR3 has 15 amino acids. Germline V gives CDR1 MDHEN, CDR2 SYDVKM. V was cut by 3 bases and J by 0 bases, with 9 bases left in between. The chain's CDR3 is CASSLGFSSYNEQFF. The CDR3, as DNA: TGTGCCAGCAGTTTGGGCTTTAGCTCCTACAATGAGCAGTTCTTC.

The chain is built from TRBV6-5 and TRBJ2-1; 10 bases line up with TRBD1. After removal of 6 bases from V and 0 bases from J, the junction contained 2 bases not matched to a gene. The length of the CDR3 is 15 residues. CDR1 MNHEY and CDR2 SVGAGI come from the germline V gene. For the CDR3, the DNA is TGTGCCAGCAGACGACAGGGGGCCTCCTACAATGAGCAGTTCTTC. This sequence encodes CASRRQGASYNEQFF.

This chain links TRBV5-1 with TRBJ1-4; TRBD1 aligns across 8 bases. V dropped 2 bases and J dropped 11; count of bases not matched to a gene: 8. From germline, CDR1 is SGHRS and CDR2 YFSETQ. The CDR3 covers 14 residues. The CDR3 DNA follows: TGCGCCAGCAGCTTAGGCCAGGGGGCAGGGAAACTGTTTTTT. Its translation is CASSLGQGAGKLFF.

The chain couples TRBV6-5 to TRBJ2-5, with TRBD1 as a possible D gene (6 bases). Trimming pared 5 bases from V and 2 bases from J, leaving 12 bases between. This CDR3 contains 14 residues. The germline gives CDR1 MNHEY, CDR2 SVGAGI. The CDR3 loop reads CASSPGQLQETQYF. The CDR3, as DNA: TGTGCCAGCAGTCCAGGACAGCTACAAGAGACCCAGTACTTC.

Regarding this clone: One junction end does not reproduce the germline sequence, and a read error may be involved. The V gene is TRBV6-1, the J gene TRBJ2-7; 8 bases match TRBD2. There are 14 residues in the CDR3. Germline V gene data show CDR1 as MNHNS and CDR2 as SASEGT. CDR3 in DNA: TGTGCCAGCAGGCAGGGACTAGTCTCCTCCGAGCAGTACTTC. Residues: CASRQGLVSSEQYF.

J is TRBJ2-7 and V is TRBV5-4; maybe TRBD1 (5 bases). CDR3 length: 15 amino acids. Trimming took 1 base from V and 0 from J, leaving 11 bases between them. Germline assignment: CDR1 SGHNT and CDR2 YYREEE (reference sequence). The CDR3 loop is CASSLSGWSSYEQYF. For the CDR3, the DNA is TGTGCCAGCAGCTTGTCAGGGTGGAGCTCCTACGAGCAGTACTTC.

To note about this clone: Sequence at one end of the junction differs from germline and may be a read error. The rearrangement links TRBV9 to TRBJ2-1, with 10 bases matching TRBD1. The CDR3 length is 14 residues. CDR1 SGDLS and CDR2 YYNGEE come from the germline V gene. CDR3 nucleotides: TGTGCCAGCAGCGTATCGGAAGACAGGGGGCAAGTTCTCTTC. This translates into CASSVSEDRGQVLF. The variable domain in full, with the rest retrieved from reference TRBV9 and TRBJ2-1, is DSGVTQTPKHLITATGQRVTLRCSPRSGDLSVYWYQQSLDQGLQFLIQYYNGEERAKGNILERFSAQQFPDLHSELNLSSLELGDSALYFCASSVSEDRGQVLFGPGTRLTVL.

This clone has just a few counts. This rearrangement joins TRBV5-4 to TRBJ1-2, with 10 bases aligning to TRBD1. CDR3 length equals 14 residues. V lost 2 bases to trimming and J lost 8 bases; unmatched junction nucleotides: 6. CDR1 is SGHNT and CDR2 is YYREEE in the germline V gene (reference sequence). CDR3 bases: TGTGCCAGCAGCTTAAGACAGGGGGCGGTCGGCTACACCTTC. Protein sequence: CASSLRQGAVGYTF. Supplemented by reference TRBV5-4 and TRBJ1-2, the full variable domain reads ETGVTQSPTHLIKTRGQQVTLRCSSQSGHNTVSWYQQALGQGPQFIFQYYREEENGRGNFPPRFSGLQFPNYSSELNVNALELDDSALYLCASSLRQGAVGYTFGSGTRLTVV.

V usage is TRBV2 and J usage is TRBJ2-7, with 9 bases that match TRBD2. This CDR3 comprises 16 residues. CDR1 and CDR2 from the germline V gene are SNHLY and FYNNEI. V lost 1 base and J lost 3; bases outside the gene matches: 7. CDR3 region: CASSEELAGSIYEQYF. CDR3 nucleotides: TGTGCCAGCAGTGAAGAACTAGCGGGCTCGATCTACGAGCAGTACTTC.

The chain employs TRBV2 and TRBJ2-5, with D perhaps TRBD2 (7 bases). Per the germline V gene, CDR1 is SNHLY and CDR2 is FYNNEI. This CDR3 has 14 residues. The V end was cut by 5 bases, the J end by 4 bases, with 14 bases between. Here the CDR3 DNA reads TGTGCCAGCAGTCGGCAAAGGGGGGGAGAGACCCAGTACTTC. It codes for CASSRQRGGETQYF.

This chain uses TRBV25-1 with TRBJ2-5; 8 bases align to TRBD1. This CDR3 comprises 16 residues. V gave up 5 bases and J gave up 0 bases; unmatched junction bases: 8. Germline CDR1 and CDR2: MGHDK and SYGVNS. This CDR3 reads CASSPWTGQYQETQYF. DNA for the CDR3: TGTGCCAGCAGTCCTTGGACAGGGCAGTACCAAGAGACCCAGTACTTC. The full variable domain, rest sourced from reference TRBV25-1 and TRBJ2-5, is EADIYQTPRYLVIGTGKKITLECSQTMGHDKMYWYQQDPGMELHLIHYSYGVNSTEKGDLSSESTVSRIRTEHFPLTLESARPSHTSQYLCASSPWTGQYQETQYFGPGTRLLVL.

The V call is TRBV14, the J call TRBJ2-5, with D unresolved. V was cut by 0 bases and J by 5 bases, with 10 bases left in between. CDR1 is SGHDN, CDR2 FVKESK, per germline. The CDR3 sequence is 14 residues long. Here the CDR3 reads CASSQDLVRETQYF. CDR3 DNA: TGTGCCAGCAGCCAAGATCTGGTTCGGGAGACCCAGTACTTC.

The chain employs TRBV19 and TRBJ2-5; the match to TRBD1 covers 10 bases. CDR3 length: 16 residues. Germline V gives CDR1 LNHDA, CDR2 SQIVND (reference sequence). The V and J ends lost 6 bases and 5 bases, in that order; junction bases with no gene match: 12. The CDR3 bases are TGTGCCAGTAGGGGCCCGGGACAGGGGTTCGTGGAGACCCAGTACTTC. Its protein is CASRGPGQGFVETQYF.

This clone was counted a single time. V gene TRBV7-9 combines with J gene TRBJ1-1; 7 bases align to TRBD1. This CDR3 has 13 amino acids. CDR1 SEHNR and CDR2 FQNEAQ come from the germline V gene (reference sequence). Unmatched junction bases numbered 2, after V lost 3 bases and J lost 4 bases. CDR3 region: CASSFKGATEAFF. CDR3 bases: TGTGCCAGCAGCTTCAAGGGGGCCACTGAAGCTTTCTTT.

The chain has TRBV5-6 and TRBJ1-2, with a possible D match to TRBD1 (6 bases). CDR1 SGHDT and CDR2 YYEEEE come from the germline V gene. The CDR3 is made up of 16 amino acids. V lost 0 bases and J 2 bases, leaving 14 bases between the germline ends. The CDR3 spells CASSLVRGDLNYGYTF. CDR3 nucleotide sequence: TGTGCCAGCAGCTTGGTCAGGGGAGATTTGAACTATGGCTACACCTTC.

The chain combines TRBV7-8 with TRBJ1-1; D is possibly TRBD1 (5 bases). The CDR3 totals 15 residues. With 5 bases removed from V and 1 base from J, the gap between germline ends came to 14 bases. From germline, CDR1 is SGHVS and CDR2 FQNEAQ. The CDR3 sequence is CASSQGVGQNTEAFF. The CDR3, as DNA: TGTGCCAGCAGCCAAGGTGTGGGGCAGAACACTGAAGCTTTCTTT. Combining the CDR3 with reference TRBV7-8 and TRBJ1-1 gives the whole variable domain GAGVSQSPRYKVAKRGQDVALRCDPISGHVSLFWYQQALGQGPEFLTYFQNEAQLDKSGLPSDRFFAERPEGSVSTLKIQRTQQEDSAVYLCASSQGVGQNTEAFFGQGTRLTVV.

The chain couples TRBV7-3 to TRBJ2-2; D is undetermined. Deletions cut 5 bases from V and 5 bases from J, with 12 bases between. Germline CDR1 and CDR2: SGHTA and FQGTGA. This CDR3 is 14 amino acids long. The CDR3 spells CASSLQVWTGELFF. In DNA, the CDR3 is TGTGCCAGCAGCCTCCAGGTGTGGACCGGGGAGCTGTTTTTT.

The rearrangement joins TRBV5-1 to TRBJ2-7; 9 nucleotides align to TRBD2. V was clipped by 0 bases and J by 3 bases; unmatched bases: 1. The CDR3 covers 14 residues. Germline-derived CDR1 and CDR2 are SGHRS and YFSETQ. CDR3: CASSLGREGYEQYF. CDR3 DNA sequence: TGCGCCAGCAGCTTGGGGCGGGAGGGCTACGAGCAGTACTTC. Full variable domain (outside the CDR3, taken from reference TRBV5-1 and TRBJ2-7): KAGVTQTPRYLIKTRGQQVTLSCSPISGHRSVSWYQQTPGQGLQFLFEYFSETQRNKGNFPGRFSGRQFSNSRSEMNVSTLELGDSALYLCASSLGREGYEQYFGPGTRLTVT.

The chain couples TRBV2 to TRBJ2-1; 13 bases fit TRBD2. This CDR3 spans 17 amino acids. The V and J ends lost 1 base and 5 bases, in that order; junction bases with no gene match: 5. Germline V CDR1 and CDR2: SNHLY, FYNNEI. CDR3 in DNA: TGTGCCAGCAGTGAAGGGAGACTAGCGGGAGGCAACAATGAGCAGTTCTTC. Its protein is CASSEGRLAGGNNEQFF.

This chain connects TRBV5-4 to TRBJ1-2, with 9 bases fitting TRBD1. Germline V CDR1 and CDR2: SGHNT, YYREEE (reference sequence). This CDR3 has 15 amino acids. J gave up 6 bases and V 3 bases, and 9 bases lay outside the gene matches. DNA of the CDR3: TGTGCCAGCAGCTATCCGGGACAGGGTTTGGATGGCTACACCTTC. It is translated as CASSYPGQGLDGYTF.

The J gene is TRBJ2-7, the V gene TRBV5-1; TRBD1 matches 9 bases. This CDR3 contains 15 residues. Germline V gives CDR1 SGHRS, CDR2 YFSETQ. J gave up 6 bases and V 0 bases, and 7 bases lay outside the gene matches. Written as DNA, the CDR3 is TGCGCCAGCAGCTTGGAGGCACAGGGGGCAGTCGAGCAGTACTTC. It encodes CASSLEAQGAVEQYF.

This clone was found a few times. The CDR3 bases are TGTGCCACCAGCACCGCGCAGTCGGGCCGTTATCGCGGACAATACGAGCAGTACTTC. Protein: CATSTAQSGRYRGQYEQYF. The rearrangement uses TRBV15 and TRBJ2-7, with D perhaps TRBD1 (5 bases). The germline CDR1 and CDR2 sequences are LNHNV and YYDKDF (reference sequence). The CDR3 totals 19 residues. V shed 4 bases and J shed 4 bases, with 29 bases lying between them.

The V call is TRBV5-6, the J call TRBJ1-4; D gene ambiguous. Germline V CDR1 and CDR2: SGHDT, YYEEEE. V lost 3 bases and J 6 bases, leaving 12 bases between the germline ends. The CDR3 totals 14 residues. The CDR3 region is CASSSRVSDEKLFF. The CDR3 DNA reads TGTGCCAGCAGCTCAAGGGTTAGCGATGAAAAACTGTTTTTT.

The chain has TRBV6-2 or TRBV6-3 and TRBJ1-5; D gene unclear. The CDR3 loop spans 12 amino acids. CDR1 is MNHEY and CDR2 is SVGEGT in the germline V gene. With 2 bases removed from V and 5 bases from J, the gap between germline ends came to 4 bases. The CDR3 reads CASSYLHQPQHF. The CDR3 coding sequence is TGTGCCAGCAGTTACCTTCATCAGCCCCAGCATTTT.

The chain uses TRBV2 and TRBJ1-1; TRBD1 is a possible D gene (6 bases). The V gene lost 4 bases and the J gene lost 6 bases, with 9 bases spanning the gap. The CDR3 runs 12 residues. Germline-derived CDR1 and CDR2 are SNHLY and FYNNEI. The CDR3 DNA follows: TGTGCCAGCAGTGCGGGGACATCTGAAGCTTTCTTT. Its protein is CASSAGTSEAFF.

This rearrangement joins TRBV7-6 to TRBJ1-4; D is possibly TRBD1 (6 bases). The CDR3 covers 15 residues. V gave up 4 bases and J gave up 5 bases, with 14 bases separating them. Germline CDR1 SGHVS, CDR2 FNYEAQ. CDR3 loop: CASSSQTGRNEKLFF. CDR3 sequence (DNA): TGTGCCAGCAGCTCCCAGACAGGTCGGAATGAAAAACTGTTTTTT. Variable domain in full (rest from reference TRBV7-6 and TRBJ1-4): GAGVSQSPRYKVTKRGQDVALRCDPISGHVSLYWYRQALGQGPEFLTYFNYEAQQDKSGLPNDRFSAERPEGSISTLTIQRTEQRDSAMYRCASSSQTGRNEKLFFGSGTQLSVL.